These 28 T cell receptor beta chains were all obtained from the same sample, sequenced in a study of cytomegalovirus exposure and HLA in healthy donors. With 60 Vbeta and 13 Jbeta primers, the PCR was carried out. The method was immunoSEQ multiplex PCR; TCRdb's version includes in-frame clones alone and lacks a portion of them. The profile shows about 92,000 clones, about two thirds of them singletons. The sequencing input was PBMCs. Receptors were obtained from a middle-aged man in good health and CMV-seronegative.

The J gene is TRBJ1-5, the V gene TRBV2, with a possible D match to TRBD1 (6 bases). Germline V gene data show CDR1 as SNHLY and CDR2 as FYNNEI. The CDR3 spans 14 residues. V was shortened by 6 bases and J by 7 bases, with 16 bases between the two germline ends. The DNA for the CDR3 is TGTGCCAGCAGCCTCACAGGGATAGGGCAGCCCCAGCATTTT. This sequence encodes CASSLTGIGQPQHF.

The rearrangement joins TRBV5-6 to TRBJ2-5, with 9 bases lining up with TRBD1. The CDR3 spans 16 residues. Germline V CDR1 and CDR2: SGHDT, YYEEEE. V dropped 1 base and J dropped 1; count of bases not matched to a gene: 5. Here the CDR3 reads CASSLWGQGVQETQYF. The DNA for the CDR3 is TGTGCCAGCAGCTTGTGGGGACAGGGAGTCCAAGAGACCCAGTACTTC. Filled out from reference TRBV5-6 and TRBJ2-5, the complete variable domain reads DAGVTQSPTHLIKTRGQQVTLRCSPKSGHDTVSWYQQALGQGPQFIFQYYEEEERQRGNFPDRFSGHQFPNYSSELNVNALLLGDSALYLCASSLWGQGVQETQYFGPGTRLLVL.

CDR3 DNA: TGTGCCTGGAGGTTGGCTAGCGGGTTGTCGTCCTACGAGCAGTACTTC. Amino acids: CAWRLASGLSSYEQYF. The V gene is TRBV30, the J gene TRBJ2-7; 8 bases fit TRBD2. The CDR3 loop spans 16 amino acids. The V and J ends lost 3 bases and 1 base, in that order; junction bases with no gene match: 11. The V gene's germline CDR1 is GTSNPN and CDR2 SVGIG (reference sequence).

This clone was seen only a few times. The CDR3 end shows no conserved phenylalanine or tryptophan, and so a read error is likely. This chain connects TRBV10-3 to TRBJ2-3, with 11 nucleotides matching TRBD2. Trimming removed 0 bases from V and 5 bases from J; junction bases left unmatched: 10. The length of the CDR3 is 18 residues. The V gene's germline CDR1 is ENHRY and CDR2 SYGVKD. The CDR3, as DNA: TGTGCCATCAGTGAGTCGGCGGTTAGCGGGGGGGAAAGAGATACGCAGTATGTT. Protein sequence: CAISESAVSGGERDTQYV.

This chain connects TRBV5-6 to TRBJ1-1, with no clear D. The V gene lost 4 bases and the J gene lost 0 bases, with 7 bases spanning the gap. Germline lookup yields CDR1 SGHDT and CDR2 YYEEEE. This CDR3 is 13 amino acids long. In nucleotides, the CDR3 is TGTGCCAGCAGCCTCAGGTTGAACACTGAAGCTTTCTTT. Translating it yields CASSLRLNTEAFF.

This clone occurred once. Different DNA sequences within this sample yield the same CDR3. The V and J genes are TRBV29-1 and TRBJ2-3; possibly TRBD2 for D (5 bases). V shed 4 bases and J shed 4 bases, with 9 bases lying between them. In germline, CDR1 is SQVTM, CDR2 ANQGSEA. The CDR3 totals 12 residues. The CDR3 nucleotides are TGCAGCGTTGCTCGAGCGGCAGATACGCAGTATTTT. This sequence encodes CSVARAADTQYF.

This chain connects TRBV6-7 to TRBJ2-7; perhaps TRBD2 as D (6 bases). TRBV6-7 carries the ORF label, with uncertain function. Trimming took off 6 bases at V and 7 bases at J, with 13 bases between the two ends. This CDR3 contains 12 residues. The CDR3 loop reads CASSHPGGEQYV. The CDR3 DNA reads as TGTGCCAGCAGCCATCCAGGAGGGGAGCAGTACGTC.

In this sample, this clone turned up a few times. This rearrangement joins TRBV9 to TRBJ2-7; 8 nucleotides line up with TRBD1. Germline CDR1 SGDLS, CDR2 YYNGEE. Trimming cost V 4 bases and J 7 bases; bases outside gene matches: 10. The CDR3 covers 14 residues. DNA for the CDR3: TGTGCCAGCAGCCGGACAGGGTCGACTTCAGAGCAGTACTTC. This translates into CASSRTGSTSEQYF.

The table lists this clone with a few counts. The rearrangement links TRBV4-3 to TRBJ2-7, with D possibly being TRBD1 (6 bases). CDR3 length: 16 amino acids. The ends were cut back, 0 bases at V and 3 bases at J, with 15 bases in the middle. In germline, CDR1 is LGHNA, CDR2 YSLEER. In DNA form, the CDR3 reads TGCGCCAGCAGCCAAGATCCCCCGGGACACATCTACGAGCAGTACTTC. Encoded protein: CASSQDPPGHIYEQYF.

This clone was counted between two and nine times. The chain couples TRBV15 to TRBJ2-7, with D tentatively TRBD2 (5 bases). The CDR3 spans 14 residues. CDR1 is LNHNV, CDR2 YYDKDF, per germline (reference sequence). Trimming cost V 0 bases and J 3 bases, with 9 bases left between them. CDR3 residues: CATSRDYGVYEQYV. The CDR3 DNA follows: TGTGCCACCAGCAGAGATTACGGGGTCTACGAGCAGTACGTC.

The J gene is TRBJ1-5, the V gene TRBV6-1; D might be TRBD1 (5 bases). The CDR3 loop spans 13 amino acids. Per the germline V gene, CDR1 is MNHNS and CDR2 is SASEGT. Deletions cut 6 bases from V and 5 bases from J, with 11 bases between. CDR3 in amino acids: CASRTQGDQPQHF. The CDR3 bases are TGTGCCAGCAGAACCCAGGGTGATCAGCCCCAGCATTTT.

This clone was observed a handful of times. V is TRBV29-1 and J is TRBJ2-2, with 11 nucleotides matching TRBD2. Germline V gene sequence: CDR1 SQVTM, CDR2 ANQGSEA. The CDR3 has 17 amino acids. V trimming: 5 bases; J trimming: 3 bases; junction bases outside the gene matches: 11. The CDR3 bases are TGCAGCGTTCTATTAACACCGGGACTAGCGGACACCGGGGAGCTGTTTTTT. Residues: CSVLLTPGLADTGELFF.

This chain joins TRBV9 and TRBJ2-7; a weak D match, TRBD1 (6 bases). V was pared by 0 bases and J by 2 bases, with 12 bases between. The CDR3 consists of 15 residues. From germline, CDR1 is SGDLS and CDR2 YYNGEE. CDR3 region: CASSVGTDSTYEQYF. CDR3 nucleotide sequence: TGTGCCAGCAGCGTAGGAACGGACAGTACCTACGAGCAGTACTTC.

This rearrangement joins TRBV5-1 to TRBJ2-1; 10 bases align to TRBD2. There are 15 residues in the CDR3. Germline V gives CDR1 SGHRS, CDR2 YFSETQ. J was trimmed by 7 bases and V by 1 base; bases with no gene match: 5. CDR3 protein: CASSLLAGEGNEQFF. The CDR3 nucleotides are TGCGCCAGCAGCTTGCTAGCGGGAGAAGGGAATGAGCAGTTCTTC. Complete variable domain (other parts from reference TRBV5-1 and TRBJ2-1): KAGVTQTPRYLIKTRGQQVTLSCSPISGHRSVSWYQQTPGQGLQFLFEYFSETQRNKGNFPGRFSGRQFSNSRSEMNVSTLELGDSALYLCASSLLAGEGNEQFFGPGTRLTVL.

DNA for the CDR3: TGTGCCAGCAGCTTGGGGCTAGCGGGAGTTAGCAATGAGCAGTTCTTC. Protein product: CASSLGLAGVSNEQFF. V is TRBV5-4 and J is TRBJ2-1; 10 nucleotides agree with TRBD2. The CDR3 runs to 16 residues. After removal of 0 bases from V and 6 bases from J, the junction contained 6 bases not matched to a gene. Germline-derived CDR1 and CDR2 are SGHNT and YYREEE (reference sequence).

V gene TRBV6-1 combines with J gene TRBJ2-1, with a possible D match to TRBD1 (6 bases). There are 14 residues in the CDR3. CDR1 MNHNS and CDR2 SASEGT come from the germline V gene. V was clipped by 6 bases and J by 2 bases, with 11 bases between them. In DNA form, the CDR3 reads TGTGCCAGCAGCCCCAGGGGCCCCTACAATGAGCAGTTCTTC. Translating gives CASSPRGPYNEQFF.

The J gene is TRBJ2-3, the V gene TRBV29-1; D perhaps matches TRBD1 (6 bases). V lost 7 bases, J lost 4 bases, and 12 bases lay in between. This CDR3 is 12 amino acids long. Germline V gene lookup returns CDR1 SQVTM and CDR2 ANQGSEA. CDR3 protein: CSESTGPDTQYF. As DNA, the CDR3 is TGCAGCGAGTCCACAGGGCCAGATACGCAGTATTTT.

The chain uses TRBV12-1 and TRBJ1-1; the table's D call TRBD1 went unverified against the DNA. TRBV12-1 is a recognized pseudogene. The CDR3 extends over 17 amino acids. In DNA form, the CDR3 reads TGTGCCAGCAGCTTTGGTCCCCGGGACAGGCGCTACACTGAAGCTTTCTTT. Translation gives CASSFGPRDRRYTEAFF.

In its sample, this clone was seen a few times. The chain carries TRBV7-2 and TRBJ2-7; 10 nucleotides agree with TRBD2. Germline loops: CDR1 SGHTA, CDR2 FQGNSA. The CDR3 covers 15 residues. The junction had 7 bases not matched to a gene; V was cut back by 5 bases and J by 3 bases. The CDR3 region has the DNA TGTGCCAGCAGCCCGAAGCGGGGGGGCCTCTACGAGCAGTACTTC. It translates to CASSPKRGGLYEQYF.

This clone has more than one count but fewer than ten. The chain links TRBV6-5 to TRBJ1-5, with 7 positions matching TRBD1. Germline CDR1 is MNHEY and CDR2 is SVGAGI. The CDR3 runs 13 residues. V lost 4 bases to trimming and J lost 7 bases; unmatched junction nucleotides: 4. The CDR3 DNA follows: TGTGCCAGCAGTTCACAGGGGAACCAGCCCCAGCATTTT. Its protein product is CASSSQGNQPQHF.

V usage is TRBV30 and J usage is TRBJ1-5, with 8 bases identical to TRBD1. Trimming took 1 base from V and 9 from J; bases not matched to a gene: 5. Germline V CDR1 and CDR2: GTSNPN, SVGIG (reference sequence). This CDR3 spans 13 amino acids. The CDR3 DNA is TGTGCCTGGAGTGGGGCAGGGGGCTTGCCCCAGCATTTT. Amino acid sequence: CAWSGAGGLPQHF.

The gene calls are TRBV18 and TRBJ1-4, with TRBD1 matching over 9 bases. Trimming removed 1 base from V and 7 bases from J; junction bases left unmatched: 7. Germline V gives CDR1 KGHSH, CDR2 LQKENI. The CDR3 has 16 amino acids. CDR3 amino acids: CASSPLLGQGAEKLFF. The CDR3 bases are TGTGCCAGCTCACCACTCCTGGGACAGGGAGCTGAAAAACTGTTTTTT.

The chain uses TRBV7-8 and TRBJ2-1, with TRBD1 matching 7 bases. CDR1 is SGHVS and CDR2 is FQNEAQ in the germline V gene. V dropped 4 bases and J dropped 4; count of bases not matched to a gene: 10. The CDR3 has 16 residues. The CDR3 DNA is TGTGCCAGCAGCTCCCGTGTCGGACAGGCATACAATGAGCAGTTCTTC. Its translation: CASSSRVGQAYNEQFF.

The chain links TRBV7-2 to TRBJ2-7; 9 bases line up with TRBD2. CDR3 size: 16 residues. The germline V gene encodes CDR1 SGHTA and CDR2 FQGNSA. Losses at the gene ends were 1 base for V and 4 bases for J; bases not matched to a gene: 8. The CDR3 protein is CASSLDWRGGWYEQYF. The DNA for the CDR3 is TGTGCCAGCAGCTTAGATTGGCGGGGGGGCTGGTACGAGCAGTACTTC.

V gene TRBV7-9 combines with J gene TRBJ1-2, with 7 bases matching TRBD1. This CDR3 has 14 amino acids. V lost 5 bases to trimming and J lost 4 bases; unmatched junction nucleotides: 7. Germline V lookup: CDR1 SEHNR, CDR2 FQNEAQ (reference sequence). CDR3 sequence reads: CASSPRQGGYGYTF. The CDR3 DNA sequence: TGTGCCAGCAGCCCTAGACAGGGCGGCTATGGCTACACCTTC.

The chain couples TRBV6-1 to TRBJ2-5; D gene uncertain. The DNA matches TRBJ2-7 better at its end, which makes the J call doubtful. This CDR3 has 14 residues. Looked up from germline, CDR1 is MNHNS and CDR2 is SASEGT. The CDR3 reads CASSEGGGAYEQYF. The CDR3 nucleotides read TGTGCCAGCAGTGAAGGGGGTGGGGCCTACGAGCAGTACTTC.

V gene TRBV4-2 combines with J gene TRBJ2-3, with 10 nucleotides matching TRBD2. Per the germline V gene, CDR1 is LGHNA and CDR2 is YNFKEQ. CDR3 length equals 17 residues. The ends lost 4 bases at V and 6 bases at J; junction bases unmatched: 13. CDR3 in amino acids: CASSLLTTSGDSDTQYF. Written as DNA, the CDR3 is TGTGCCAGCAGCCTACTCACCACTAGCGGGGACTCGGATACGCAGTATTTT.

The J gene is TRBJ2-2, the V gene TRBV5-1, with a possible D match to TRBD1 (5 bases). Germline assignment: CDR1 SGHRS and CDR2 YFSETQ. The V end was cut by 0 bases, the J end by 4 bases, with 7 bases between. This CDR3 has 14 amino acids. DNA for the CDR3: TGCGCCAGCAGCTTGGTAGGGGCCACCGGGGAGCTGTTTTTT. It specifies CASSLVGATGELFF.